Listed below are T cell receptor beta chains from one sample, sequenced in a study of T cell responses to AZD1222 COVID-19 vaccine. Measured with immunoSEQ multiplex PCR; TCRdb has only the in-frame clones, and not every one. Among over 100,000 clones listed, roughly 91% were seen once. The source was peripheral blood, collected 28 days after the second AZD1222 dose. The receptors originated from an adult who received the AZD1222 COVID-19 vaccine. Each CDR3 is given with its conserved first and last residue. D genes are given only for firm matches. The size entry is marked missing in some rows and otherwise reads once, few, many or a size class.

cdr3_aa d_call cdr3_length v_call clone_size j_call
CASSDPGQGSADTQYF TRBD1 16 TRBV6-1 - TRBJ2-3
CASSIQGTTNYGYTF - 15 TRBV19 - TRBJ1-2
CASSWGQGYYGYTF TRBD1 14 TRBV5-1 - TRBJ1-2
CASSRAEGPYNEQFF - 15 TRBV5-4 - TRBJ2-1
CASRRANQPQHF - 12 TRBV19 - TRBJ1-5
CASRGHSNTEAFF - 13 TRBV2 - TRBJ1-1
CASSAVPATDTQYF - 14 TRBV5-1 - TRBJ2-3
CASSLDPTTDTQYF - 14 TRBV7-8 - TRBJ2-3
CASSRGIPRSYEQYF - 15 TRBV4-2 - TRBJ2-7
CASAREDKNIQYF - 13 TRBV2 - TRBJ2-4
CATRTYATGGKLFF TRBD1 14 TRBV28 - TRBJ2-2
CASSHEQTGYGYTF - 14 TRBV11-1 - TRBJ1-2
CASSFSADATNEKLFF - 16 TRBV7-9 - TRBJ1-4
CASSEALGLILRVDAFF - 17 TRBV6-1 - TRBJ1-1
CAWSEPHVQPQHF - 13 TRBV30 - TRBJ1-5
CASSLSGQTYQPQHF TRBD1 15 TRBV27 once TRBJ1-5
CASSMSYEQYF - 11 TRBV5-1 - TRBJ2-7
CASRPGQGFTGELFF TRBD1 15 TRBV6-5 - TRBJ2-2
CASSHTELAGGAQYF TRBD2 15 TRBV3-1/TRBV3-2 - TRBJ2-3
CASSLNGVYEQYF - 13 TRBV5-1 - TRBJ2-7
CAWSARTGSRYTF TRBD1 13 TRBV30 - TRBJ1-2
CSVTRGSSTDTQYF - 14 TRBV29-1 - TRBJ2-3
CASSLQGSTNYGYTF - 15 TRBV5-1 - TRBJ1-2
CASSPHVTGELFF - 13 TRBV9 - TRBJ2-2
CASSPLDASSGNTIYF - 16 TRBV4-1 - TRBJ1-3
CASSVSSGSYNSPLHF - 16 TRBV9 - TRBJ1-6
CASSLGTDYGYTF - 13 TRBV5-1 - TRBJ1-2
CASSQGRGRGYGYTF - 15 TRBV3-1/TRBV3-2 - TRBJ1-2
CATRSGPSYEQYF - 13 TRBV6-5 - TRBJ2-7
CSVRYPGSYEQYF - 13 TRBV29-1 - TRBJ2-7
CATSEASGGGNEQFF TRBD2 15 TRBV24-1 - TRBJ2-1
CAIRTSNEQFF - 11 TRBV10-3 - TRBJ2-1
CASKTTDMREKLFF - 14 TRBV6-5 - TRBJ1-4
CASSLPGVQETQYF - 14 TRBV5-1 - TRBJ2-5
CASSRDATSSYEQYF - 15 TRBV6-5 - TRBJ2-7
CASSLALAGTYNEQFF TRBD2 16 TRBV7-9 many TRBJ2-1
CASSGRDYEQYF - 12 TRBV9 - TRBJ2-7
CASSFVGRQGLTGELFF - 17 TRBV5-1 - TRBJ2-2
CASSPLAVSTDTQYF TRBD2 15 TRBV19 - TRBJ2-3
CASSPFGSDTQYF - 13 TRBV12-3/TRBV12-4 - TRBJ2-3
CSASRPEGTGGKKGQFF TRBD1 17 TRBV20-1 - TRBJ2-1
CASGSGTLLEQYF TRBD2 13 TRBV2 - TRBJ2-7
CASSSLALSGQYF - 13 TRBV7-8 - TRBJ2-7
CSVSTGVANSPLHF TRBD1 14 TRBV29-1 - TRBJ1-6
CASSQPMDSPNTGELFF - 17 TRBV5-1 - TRBJ2-2
CASSEAGGSGNTIYF - 15 TRBV2 - TRBJ1-3
CASSSRRSGLNTEAFF - 16 TRBV28 - TRBJ1-1
CASSPRGRITGELFF TRBD1 15 TRBV18 once TRBJ2-2
CASSYKETQYF - 11 TRBV6-2/TRBV6-3 - TRBJ2-5
CASSQDVQYPWNTEAFF - 17 TRBV3-1/TRBV3-2 - TRBJ1-1
CASSELPFTGMNTEAFF - 17 TRBV6-1 - TRBJ1-1
CASHQGALGYGYTF TRBD1 14 TRBV19 - TRBJ1-2